Listed below are T cell receptor beta chains from one sample, sequenced in a study of T cell repertoires in cytomegalovirus infection. TCRdb passed the reads through MiXCR, listing each CDR3 protein once. The table includes 170,000 or so distinct CDR3 sequences, around 15% detected once. Sequencing input: PBMCs. The receptors were sampled from a human donor in good health (CMV status not recorded). Some clones in this sample may be carry-over from other donors' samples. Both conserved end residues are part of each CDR3. Each record gives: J gene, CDR3 length, clone size, D gene, V gene, CDR3 protein, CDR3 DNA. The D gene is left open where the match is weak. The size field is filled for only some rows; it gives once, few, many or a size class.

TRBJ2-5 12 - - TRBV7-2 CASSPWKQTQYF TGTGCCAGCAGCCCATGGAAACAGACCCAGTACTTC
TRBJ1-2 14 many - TRBV5-4 CASSLLDSIYGYTF TGTGCCAGCAGCCTCCTGGACAGCATCTATGGCTACACCTTC
TRBJ1-1 16 many - TRBV10-3 CAISESSDSSNTEAFF TGTGCCATCAGTGAGTCGTCCGACAGTTCGAACACTGAAGCTTTCTTT
TRBJ2-5 19 many TRBD2 TRBV7-2 CASSLKGGLAGSLQETQYF TGTGCCAGCAGCTTAAAAGGGGGACTAGCGGGGAGCCTCCAAGAGACCCAGTACTTC
TRBJ1-1 16 few - TRBV20-1 CSANRLIDRGRTEAFF TGCAGTGCTAACCGGCTTATAGATCGGGGGAGAACTGAAGCTTTCTTT
TRBJ1-5 14 many - TRBV28 CASIGSLSNQPQHF TGTGCCAGCATTGGGAGTTTGAGCAATCAGCCCCAGCATTTT
TRBJ1-1 15 many - TRBV28 CASRPGSAAGTEAFF TGTGCCAGCAGACCGGGCTCAGCGGCGGGCACTGAAGCTTTCTTT
TRBJ2-5 15 few - TRBV20-1 CSAQRVSGEKETQYF TGCAGTGCCCAAAGGGTTAGCGGAGAGAAAGAGACCCAGTACTTC
TRBJ1-4 14 - TRBD1 TRBV28 CASRPGQGKEKLFF TGTGCCAGCAGACCGGGACAGGGGAAAGAAAAACTGTTTTTT
TRBJ2-1 15 - TRBD1 TRBV7-9 CASSLSGTVKNEQFF TGTGCCAGCAGCTTAAGTGGGACAGTGAAAAATGAGCAGTTCTTC
TRBJ1-2 16 - - TRBV10-3 CAISESMPGQNYGYTF TGTGCCATCAGTGAGTCGATGCCCGGACAGAACTATGGCTACACCTTC
TRBJ2-2 15 - - TRBV19 CASSPEIRDTGELFF TGTGCCAGTAGTCCCGAAATCAGGGATACCGGGGAGCTGTTTTTT
TRBJ1-1 16 - TRBD1 TRBV4-1 CASSQAPGTENTEAFF TGCGCCAGCAGCCAAGCCCCCGGGACAGAAAACACTGAAGCTTTCTTT
TRBJ1-1 13 - - TRBV10-3 CAISRDMNTEAFF TGTGCCATCAGTAGGGACATGAACACTGAAGCTTTCTTT
TRBJ1-2 16 - TRBD1 TRBV28 CASSLNPGTGGYGYTF TGTGCCAGCAGTTTAAACCCCGGGACAGGAGGCTATGGCTACACCTTC
TRBJ2-7 14 many TRBD2 TRBV28 CASTPSGRSDEQYF TGTGCCAGCACCCCGAGCGGGAGGTCGGACGAGCAGTACTTC
TRBJ1-1 15 many - TRBV10-3 CAISESRGARTEAFF TGTGCCATCAGTGAGTCTCGGGGGGCGAGAACTGAAGCTTTCTTT
TRBJ2-7 15 many TRBD1 TRBV18 CASSRRDSLSYEQYF TGTGCCAGCTCTCGAAGGGACAGTCTCTCCTACGAGCAGTACTTC
TRBJ1-2 15 - TRBD1 TRBV28 CASSPSDRGYYGYTF TGTGCCAGCAGTCCGTCGGACAGGGGGTACTATGGCTACACCTTC
TRBJ2-3 15 many TRBD2 TRBV27 CASSSSSGRWDTQYF TGTGCCAGCAGTAGCTCTAGCGGGAGATGGGATACGCAGTATTTT
TRBJ2-1 15 - - TRBV7-8 CASSLWATSYNEQFF TGTGCCAGCAGCTTGTGGGCAACCTCCTACAATGAGCAGTTCTTC
TRBJ2-1 15 few - TRBV2 CASPGGHRADNEQFF TGTGCCAGCCCCGGGGGACACCGTGCGGACAATGAGCAGTTCTTC
TRBJ1-4 15 - - TRBV5-6 CASSLRTAANEKLFF TGTGCCAGCAGCTTGAGGACGGCCGCTAATGAAAAACTGTTTTTT
TRBJ2-2 14 - - TRBV19 CASYGEAHTGELFF TGTGCCAGTTACGGGGAGGCGCACACCGGGGAGCTGTTTTTT
TRBJ2-1 17 - TRBD2 TRBV25-1 CASTSGGTRWGDNEQFF TGTGCCAGCACCTCCGGGGGGACTAGATGGGGGGACAATGAGCAGTTCTTC
TRBJ2-1 14 few TRBD2 TRBV29-1 CSVKLAGVPNEQFF TGCAGCGTAAAGCTAGCGGGAGTCCCGAATGAGCAGTTCTTC
TRBJ2-7 14 few - TRBV14 CASSQGGLAYEQYF TGTGCCAGCAGCCAAGGAGGCCTAGCGTACGAGCAGTACTTC
TRBJ2-5 19 many TRBD2 TRBV4-2 CASSQIFGTSGREGETQYF TGTGCCAGCAGCCAGATTTTCGGGACTAGCGGGAGAGAAGGAGAGACCCAGTACTTC
TRBJ1-1 14 many - TRBV28 CASSLSGEGTEAFF TGTGCCAGCAGTTTATCGGGGGAGGGCACTGAAGCTTTCTTT
TRBJ1-1 14 - - TRBV12-3/TRBV12-4 CAGSLRRMNTEAFF TGTGCCGGCAGTCTTAGACGGATGAACACTGAAGCTTTCTTT
TRBJ2-1 14 many - TRBV7-6 CASSPTRIYNEQFF TGTGCCAGCAGCCCGACTAGGATCTACAATGAGCAGTTCTTC
TRBJ1-4 15 - - TRBV6-2/TRBV6-3 CASSYKGQPNEKLFF TGTGCCAGCAGTTACAAAGGACAACCTAATGAAAAACTGTTTTTT
TRBJ2-2 15 many - TRBV7-2 CASSKQGSNTGELFF TGTGCCAGCAGCAAACAGGGTTCGAACACCGGGGAGCTGTTTTTT
TRBJ2-3 14 many TRBD2 TRBV7-6 CASSSLAGADTQYF TGTGCCAGCAGCTCCCTAGCGGGCGCAGATACGCAGTATTTT
TRBJ2-5 17 - - TRBV20-1 CSARVARNAKWGETQYF TGCAGTGCTAGAGTGGCTAGGAATGCCAAGTGGGGAGAGACCCAGTACTTC
TRBJ2-1 16 few TRBD2 TRBV7-2 CASSLVGTSSYNEQFF TGTGCCAGCAGCTTAGTCGGGACTAGCTCCTACAATGAGCAGTTCTTC
TRBJ2-3 14 many - TRBV29-1 CSHSLGTSTDTQYF TGCAGCCACTCGCTGGGTACTAGCACAGATACGCAGTATTTT
TRBJ2-1 18 many TRBD2 TRBV7-2 CASSLASRLAGGKNEQFF TGTGCCAGCAGCTTAGCGTCGAGGCTAGCGGGAGGGAAAAATGAGCAGTTCTTC
TRBJ2-2 16 - - TRBV6-4 CASSGRLARNTGELFF TGTGCCAGCAGCGGCCGCCTAGCGAGAAACACCGGGGAGCTGTTTTTT
TRBJ1-2 12 few - TRBV7-2 CASSSGRGGYTF TGTGCCAGCAGCTCTGGACGAGGGGGCTACACCTTC
TRBJ2-2 13 few TRBD1 TRBV20-1 CSARDRAGGELFF TGCAGTGCCCGGGACAGGGCGGGCGGGGAGCTGTTTTTT